This T cell receptor (beta chain) is from a study of blood T cell repertoires in COVID-19. Turning to the study itself: Samples came from the United States, Italy and Spain, spanning acute and convalescent COVID-19. Nucleic acid was either cDNA or gDNA, and it came from T cells, B-cell-depleted T cells, or PBMCs.

CDR3 length: 13 residues. Germline lookup yields CDR1 DFQATT and CDR2 SNEGSKA (reference sequence). The junction had 2 bases not matched to a gene; V was cut back by 3 bases and J by 5 bases. Study processing details: Reference gene primer amplification gave estimated nucleated cell counts. The repertoire was sequenced with immunoSEQ multiplex PCR; TCRdb's copy has only in-frame clones and lacks some. The V and J calls and clone size were taken over from that table, and D and trimming were inferred from the DNA. The data hold 75,000 to 80,000 clones, with roughly 81% observed a single time. Seattle cases were enrolled at active infection and followed longitudinally.

The specimen sequenced was peripheral blood. This chain joins TRBV20-1 and TRBJ1-5, with 9 bases lining up with TRBD1. The sequence was obtained from a man in his fifties or sixties with COVID-19, enrolled during active disease. This CDR3 is CSASRQGDQPQHF. The CDR3 region has the DNA TGCAGTGCTAGTAGACAGGGGGATCAGCCCCAGCATTTT.